Below are 7 T cell receptor beta chains sequenced from a single sample in a study of T cells in Graves' hyperthyroidism and ophthalmopathy. The CDR3 regions of TCR beta were amplified from RNA transcripts. Researchers ran a first-round RT-PCR on the TCR CDR3 using the HTBI primer set. TCRdb re-derived calls from the multiplex PCR reads in MiXCR, one entry per CDR3 protein. This sample has 390,000 or so distinct CDR3 sequences, with under 15% found just once. The sequencing input was blood. All receptors come from a man between 18 and 29 years old with Graves' ophthalmopathy.

Ten or more counts support this clonotype. This chain joins TRBV2 and TRBJ1-4, with D perhaps matching TRBD1 (6 bases). This CDR3 contains 13 residues. V lost 6 bases, J lost 8 bases, and 13 bases lay in between. Germline CDR1 and CDR2: SNHLY and FYNNEI. The CDR3 loop reads CASRRDMREKLFF. The CDR3 nucleotides are TGTGCCAGCAGGCGGGACATGAGGGAAAAACTGTTTTTT.

This clonotype was observed many times. This chain joins TRBV3-1 and TRBJ2-6, with D unclear. The germline V gene has CDR1 LGHDT and CDR2 YNNKEL (reference sequence). The CDR3 consists of 14 residues. Trimming left V 3 bases short and J 2 bases short, with 5 bases between. The CDR3 DNA follows: TGTGCCAGCAGCCATAAAGCTGGGGCCAACGTCCTGACTTTC. This translates into CASSHKAGANVLTF. Combining the CDR3 with reference TRBV3-1 and TRBJ2-6 gives the whole variable domain DTAVSQTPKYLVTQMGNDKSIKCEQNLGHDTMYWYKQDSKKFLKIMFSYNNKELIINETVPNRFSPKSPDKAHLNLHINSLELGDSAVYFCASSHKAGANVLTFGAGSRLTVL.

This chain uses TRBV19 with TRBJ1-5; unclear D gene. The CDR3 contains 15 residues. Per germline, CDR1 LNHDA and CDR2 SQIVND (reference sequence). V was shortened by 7 bases and J by 3 bases, with 16 bases between the two germline ends. The CDR3 spells CASTKEWADNQPQHF. CDR3 nucleotide sequence: TGTGCCAGTACTAAGGAGTGGGCAGACAATCAGCCCCAGCATTTT.

The sample holds many counts of this clonotype. In DNA, the CDR3 is TGTGCCAGCAGCCGCCTACTAGATGAGCAGTTCTTC. Its protein product is CASSRLLDEQFF. The J gene is TRBJ2-1, the V gene TRBV7-8, with D possibly TRBD2 on 5 matching bases. V was pared by 5 bases and J by 8 bases, with 10 bases between. The CDR3 runs to 12 residues. Germline loops: CDR1 SGHVS, CDR2 FQNEAQ.

This clonotype came up many times. The chain is built from TRBV3-1 and TRBJ1-1; no definite D call. CDR1 and CDR2 from the germline V gene are LGHDT and YNNKEL (reference sequence). The V gene lost 0 bases and the J gene lost 1 base, with 9 bases spanning the gap. The CDR3 consists of 15 residues. CDR3 DNA sequence: TGTGCCAGCAGCCAAGATTGGAATACGAACACTGAAGCTTTCTTT. Amino acids: CASSQDWNTNTEAFF.

There are a few counts of this clonotype. This chain joins TRBV7-9 and TRBJ1-2, with TRBD1 matching over 7 bases. Germline values: CDR1 SEHNR, CDR2 FQNEAQ (reference sequence). J gave up 8 bases and V 4 bases, and 10 bases lay outside the gene matches. This CDR3 comprises 14 residues. CDR3: CASSYRGNLLGYTF. CDR3 coding DNA: TGTGCCAGCAGCTACAGGGGTAACCTATTGGGCTACACCTTC.

This clonotype was seen more than once but under ten times. The rearrangement links TRBV19 to TRBJ1-4; D gene uncertain. The CDR3 runs 15 residues. V lost 4 bases, J lost 2 bases, and 11 bases lay in between. The germline CDR1 and CDR2 sequences are LNHDA and SQIVND (reference sequence). DNA for the CDR3: TGTGCCAGTAGTAACACCGAAGGGACTAATGAAAAACTGTTTTTT. It translates to CASSNTEGTNEKLFF.